These T cell receptor beta chains were read from a single sample in a study of PD-1 blockade in classical Hodgkin lymphoma. Some clones are missing from TCRdb's copy, which holds only in-frame ones; the method was immunoSEQ multiplex PCR. The repertoire has tens of thousands of clones, about 90% of them found once; the top ten carry about a tenth. This material consisted of peripheral blood mononuclear cells (PBMCs), taken before the fourth cycle of nivolumab. All receptors derive from a human donor with classical Hodgkin lymphoma. Both conserved end residues are part of each CDR3. The D gene is left open where the match is weak.

>.|TRBV30|TRBJ1-2
CAWSFSDTYGYTF
TGTGCCTGGAGTTTCTCGGACACCTATGGCTACACCTTC
>.|TRBV15|TRBJ1-4
CATSRERGDEKLFF
TGTGCCACCAGCAGAGAAAGGGGAGATGAAAAACTGTTTTTT
>.|TRBV27|TRBJ2-1
CASSLLGSAYNEQFF
TGTGCCAGCAGTTTACTGGGGAGTGCCTACAATGAGCAGTTCTTC
>.|TRBV13|TRBJ2-5
CASSSPSAGQETQYF
TGTGCCAGCAGCTCCCCCTCGGCAGGGCAAGAGACCCAGTACTTC
>.|TRBV9|TRBJ2-7
CASSAVATVSGEQYF
TGTGCCAGCAGCGCGGTAGCTACAGTCAGCGGCGAGCAGTACTTC
>.|TRBV29-1|TRBJ1-1
CSVEGILNTEAFF
TGCAGCGTTGAAGGGATTCTGAACACTGAAGCTTTCTTT
>.|TRBV28|TRBJ2-1
CATGDISYNEQFF
TGTGCCACAGGGGACATCTCCTACAATGAGCAGTTCTTC
>.|TRBV6-6|TRBJ1-1
CASSYYLNTEAFF
TGTGCCAGCAGTTACTATCTCAACACTGAAGCTTTCTTT
>TRBD1|TRBV4-1|TRBJ1-2
CASIPRGQQGIYGYTF
TGCGCCAGCATTCCCAGGGGGCAACAAGGAATTTATGGCTACACCTTC
>.|TRBV5-8|TRBJ1-2
CASSFFSGLNYGYTF
TGTGCCAGCAGCTTTTTCAGTGGCCTTAACTATGGCTACACCTTC
>TRBD2|TRBV27|TRBJ2-5
CATARIPGLAVETQYF
TGTGCCACCGCACGAATCCCCGGACTAGCAGTGGAGACCCAGTACTTC
>.|TRBV4-1|TRBJ2-5
CASSQTGTPGVETQYF
TGCGCCAGCAGCCAGACCGGGACACCCGGGGTAGAGACCCAGTACTTC
>.|TRBV6-4|TRBJ2-3
CASSVYGGSTDTQYF
TGTGCCAGCAGTGTATACGGGGGTAGCACAGATACGCAGTATTTT
>.|TRBV11-2|TRBJ2-5
CASSLLIGTQYF
TGTGCCAGCAGCTTACTTATAGGGACCCAGTACTTC
>.|TRBV5-6|TRBJ2-1
CASSPWAADEQFF
TGTGCCAGCAGCCCGTGGGCAGCGGATGAGCAGTTCTTC
>.|TRBV6-1|TRBJ1-5
CASSEARSLTWQPQHF
TGTGCCAGCAGTGAAGCGCGTTCGTTGACATGGCAGCCCCAGCATTTT
>.|TRBV28|TRBJ2-1
CASAHGGAREQFF
TGTGCCAGCGCACATGGGGGGGCGCGTGAGCAGTTCTTC
>.|TRBV19|TRBJ1-5
CASSSRRGGNQPQHF
TGTGCCAGTAGTTCCCGACGGGGGGGCAATCAGCCCCAGCATTTT
>TRBD1|TRBV4-2|TRBJ1-1
CASSLGFGTGGSGTEAFF
TGTGCCAGCAGCTTGGGGTTTGGGACAGGGGGGTCTGGCACTGAAGCTTTCTTT
>.|TRBV5-4|TRBJ1-2
CASSSDISNYGYTF
TGTGCCAGCAGCTCAGACATCTCTAACTATGGCTACACCTTC
>.|TRBV2|TRBJ1-1
CASDRDTEAFF
TGTGCCAGCGACCGGGACACTGAAGCTTTCTTT
>.|TRBV5-1|TRBJ1-5
CASSFGPGAPNQPQHF
TGCGCCAGCAGCTTCGGACCGGGGGCGCCAAATCAGCCCCAGCATTTT